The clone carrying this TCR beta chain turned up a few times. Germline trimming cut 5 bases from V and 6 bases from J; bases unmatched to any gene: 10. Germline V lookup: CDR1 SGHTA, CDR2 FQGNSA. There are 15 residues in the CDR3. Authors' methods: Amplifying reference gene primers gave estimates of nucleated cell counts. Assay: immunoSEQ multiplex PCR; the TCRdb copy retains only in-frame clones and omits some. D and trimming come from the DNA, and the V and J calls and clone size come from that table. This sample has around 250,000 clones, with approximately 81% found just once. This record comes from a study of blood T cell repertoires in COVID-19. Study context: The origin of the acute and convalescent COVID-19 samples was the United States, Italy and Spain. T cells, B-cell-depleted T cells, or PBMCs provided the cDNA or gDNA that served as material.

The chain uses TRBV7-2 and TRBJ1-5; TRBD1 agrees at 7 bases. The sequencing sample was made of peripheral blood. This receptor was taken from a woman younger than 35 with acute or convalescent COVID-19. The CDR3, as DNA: TGTGCCAGCAGCGCGAGACAGGGACAAGGTCAGCCCCAGCATTTT. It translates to CASSARQGQGQPQHF.